Following are 21 T cell receptor beta chains from one sample sequenced in a study of regulatory T cells in long-lasting Graves disease. Time point in this sample: newly diagnosed GD, antithyroid drugs for less than 3 months. There was RNA extracted from PBMCs, and the TCR library was made from it. Building of the TCR beta libraries involved iRepertoire HTBI primers and Arm-PCR of CDR3 regions. MiXCR was run by TCRdb on the multiplex PCR reads, yielding one entry per CDR3 protein. The data show over 300,000 distinct CDR3 sequences, roughly 16% seen once. Sequencing used peripheral blood mononuclear cells (PBMCs), obtained at new diagnosis, from a patient treated with antithyroid drugs. The origin of the receptors is a female donor with Graves disease.

The table lists this clonotype with a few counts. One end of the junction is discordant with germline, which a read error may explain. This rearrangement joins TRBV4-1 to TRBJ2-4; TRBD1 agrees at 12 bases. CDR3 length: 15 residues. In germline, CDR1 is MGHRA, CDR2 YSYEKL. Here the CDR3 DNA reads TGCGCCAGCAGCCAAATATCCGGGACAGGGGGCCTGCTTGAGTTC. This gives the protein CASSQISGTGGLLEF.

In this sample, this clonotype turned up many times. This chain joins TRBV12-3 or TRBV12-4 and TRBJ1-3; tentatively, D is TRBD1 (5 bases). The CDR3 has 16 residues. Trimming took 6 bases from V and 4 from J, leaving 19 bases between them. CDR3 amino acids: CASRIPAGRLGNTIYF. In DNA form, the CDR3 reads TGTGCCAGCAGGATACCGGCGGGACGACTCGGAAACACCATATATTTT.

This clonotype was seen ten or more times. An end of the junction does not agree with germline; a read error may underlie this. V usage is TRBV7-3 and J usage is TRBJ2-6; TRBD1 aligns across 7 bases. The CDR3 totals 12 residues. Per germline, CDR1 SGHTA and CDR2 FQGTGA. As DNA, the CDR3 is TGTGCCAGCAGCGTAACAGGGGACGTCCTGACTTTC. Protein: CASSVTGDVLTF.

This clonotype was counted a single time. Since a much larger clone is just one base distant, this may be a read error. The final CDR3 position lacks the conserved phenylalanine or tryptophan, pointing to a likely read error. The chain couples TRBV30 to TRBJ1-2; D ambiguous. Germline CDR1 and CDR2: GTSNPN and SVGIG (reference sequence). V was trimmed by 7 bases and J by 1 base, leaving 10 bases between them. The CDR3 covers 12 residues. The CDR3 is CAFFPVNYGYTS. The DNA of the CDR3 is TGTGCCTTCTTCCCGGTTAACTATGGCTACACCTCC.

This clonotype was detected ten times or more. The V call is TRBV11-2, the J call TRBJ2-7; 9 bases match TRBD2. The germline CDR1 and CDR2 sequences are SGHAT and FQNNGV. J gave up 12 bases and V 0 bases, and 3 bases lay outside the gene matches. The CDR3 totals 12 residues. The CDR3 sequence is CASSLELAGPYF. CDR3 nucleotides: TGTGCCAGCAGCTTAGAACTAGCGGGTCCGTACTTC.

Concerning this clonotype itself: Its ends do not fully match the called genes, so a read error is possible. The chain recombines TRBV7-9 with TRBJ2-1; D may correspond to TRBD1 or TRBD2 (6 bases each). Germline CDR1 and CDR2: SEHNR and FQNEAQ (reference sequence). This CDR3 comprises 13 residues. CDR3 bases: TGTACCAGCAGCTTCAGGGGAGGAGACGAGCAGTTCTTC. Residues: CTSSFRGGDEQFF.

Details on this clonotype: This may be a read error: a much more frequent sequence differs by one nucleotide. The V gene is TRBV12-3 or TRBV12-4, the J gene TRBJ2-3; D is unclear. This CDR3 is built from 13 residues. The V end lost 5 bases, the J end lost 8 bases, and 14 bases lay between the germline ends. The CDR3 region is CASSLASLGTQYF. CDR3 sequence (DNA): TGTGCCAGCAGTCTCGCCTCCCTCGGTACGCAGTATTTT.

As concerns this clonotype: A much larger clone sits a single nucleotide away, making a read error possible. The V gene is TRBV7-3, the J gene TRBJ2-3; 7 nucleotides line up with TRBD2. CDR3 length: 16 amino acids. Germline V gene data show CDR1 as SGHTA and CDR2 as FQGTGA. The chain's CDR3 is CAGRLQSLAVTDTQYF. The CDR3 DNA sequence: TGTGCCGGCAGGTTACAATCGCTAGCGGTCACAGATACGCAGTATTTT.

The J gene is TRBJ2-3, the V gene TRBV11-3, with D perhaps TRBD1 or TRBD2 (5 bases each). Germline CDR1 is SGHNT and CDR2 is YENEEA. CDR3 length: 15 amino acids. Trimming cost V 0 bases and J 4 bases, with 11 bases left between them. The chain's CDR3 is CASSLDGGSADTQYF. The CDR3 DNA is TGTGCCAGCAGCTTAGATGGGGGTTCAGCAGATACGCAGTATTTT. Full variable domain (missing parts from reference TRBV11-3 and TRBJ2-3): EAGVVQSPRYKIIEKKQPVAFWCNPISGHNTLYWYLQNLGQGPELLIRYENEEAVDDSQLPKDRFSAERLKGVDSTLKIQPAELGDSAVYLCASSLDGGSADTQYFGPGTRLTVL.

The table lists this clonotype with many counts. This chain connects TRBV7-9 to TRBJ1-3; D is unclear. CDR3 length: 13 amino acids. The ends were cut back, 3 bases at V and 4 bases at J, with 7 bases in the middle. The germline V gene has CDR1 SEHNR and CDR2 FQNEAQ (reference sequence). CDR3 region: CASSFGSGNTIYF. CDR3 coding DNA: TGTGCCAGCAGCTTTGGTTCCGGAAACACCATATATTTT.

This clonotype was counted at least ten times. The genes are TRBV30 and TRBJ1-1, with D uncertain. Per the germline V gene, CDR1 is GTSNPN and CDR2 is SVGIG (reference sequence). Trimming pared 3 bases from V and 3 bases from J, leaving 14 bases between. The CDR3 runs to 14 residues. The CDR3 is CAWSPGRPDTEAFF. CDR3 in DNA: TGTGCCTGGAGCCCGGGTAGGCCTGACACTGAAGCTTTCTTT.

This clonotype was observed at least ten times. The chain couples TRBV5-1 to TRBJ2-3, with TRBD2 matching 8 bases. CDR3 size: 15 residues. Trimming took 4 bases from V and 0 from J; bases not matched to a gene: 4. Per germline, CDR1 SGHRS and CDR2 YFSETQ. The CDR3 DNA sequence: TGCGCCAGCAGCCGGGGGGGCCGGAGCACAGATACGCAGTATTTT. It translates to CASSRGGRSTDTQYF.

This clonotype was seen at least ten times. The chain links TRBV7-2 to TRBJ2-1, with D unclear. V gave up 3 bases and J gave up 10 bases, with 16 bases separating them. There are 14 residues in the CDR3. Germline V gene data show CDR1 as SGHTA and CDR2 as FQGNSA. The CDR3 here is CASSLDGGFGEQFF. Here the CDR3 DNA reads TGTGCCAGCAGCTTGGACGGCGGCTTTGGGGAGCAGTTCTTC.

This clonotype was counted only a few times. CDR3 nucleotides: TGCGCCAGCAGCTTCGGGACAGGGTCCACCGGGGAGCTGTTTTTT. It specifies CASSFGTGSTGELFF. V gene TRBV5-1 combines with J gene TRBJ2-2; 9 bases agree with TRBD1. With 2 bases clipped from V and 4 bases from J, the junction kept 3 bases outside the gene matches. Looked up from germline, CDR1 is SGHRS and CDR2 is YFSETQ. The CDR3 length is 15 residues.

This clonotype was seen a few times. The chain couples TRBV20-1 to TRBJ2-5, with 9 bases identical to TRBD2. The CDR3 has 14 amino acids. CDR1 is DFQATT, CDR2 SNEGSKA, per germline (reference sequence). The ends lost 8 bases at V and 5 bases at J; junction bases unmatched: 12. The CDR3, as DNA: TGCAGTACGCGCGGGCGGGAGGGCCGGGAGACCCAGTACTTC. This sequence encodes CSTRGREGRETQYF.

This chain connects TRBV29-1 to TRBJ1-1; D ambiguous. Trimming left V 6 bases short and J 0 bases short, with 5 bases between. Germline V lookup: CDR1 SQVTM, CDR2 ANQGSEA. The CDR3 is made up of 11 amino acids. The CDR3 DNA is TGCAGCGTGGCCATGAACACTGAAGCTTTCTTT. It codes for CSVAMNTEAFF.

This clonotype has a count of ten or more. This chain uses TRBV11-2 with TRBJ2-2; 10 nucleotides line up with TRBD2. Per the germline V gene, CDR1 is SGHAT and CDR2 is FQNNGV. The CDR3 covers 19 residues. With V trimmed by 6 bases and J by 1 base, 14 bases remained unmatched. CDR3 amino acids: CASRFLAGEPTRNTGELFF. CDR3 bases: TGTGCCAGCAGATTTCTAGCGGGAGAGCCCACTAGGAACACCGGGGAGCTGTTTTTT. Filled out from reference TRBV11-2 and TRBJ2-2, the complete variable domain reads EAGVAQSPRYKIIEKRQSVAFWCNPISGHATLYWYQQILGQGPKLLIQFQNNGVVDDSQLPKDRFSAERLKGVDSTLKIQPAKLEDSAVYLCASRFLAGEPTRNTGELFFGEGSRLTVL.

This clonotype has only a few counts. The chain is built from TRBV7-9 and TRBJ2-7; D is ambiguous. V gave up 0 bases and J gave up 2 bases, with 17 bases separating them. Germline CDR1 and CDR2: SEHNR and FQNEAQ (reference sequence). The CDR3 covers 17 residues. CDR3 region: CASSLAGLQSVTYEQYF. The CDR3 DNA sequence: TGTGCCAGCAGCTTAGCGGGTTTGCAGAGTGTTACCTACGAGCAGTACTTC.

This clonotype occurred many times. The chain has TRBV27 and TRBJ1-4; 7 positions agree with TRBD1. CDR3 length: 13 amino acids. CDR1 is MNHEY, CDR2 SMNVEV, per germline (reference sequence). V was pared by 4 bases and J by 8 bases, with 4 bases of the junction left unmatched. DNA of the CDR3: TGTGCCAGCAGTTCAGAGGGGGCGGAAAAACTGTTTTTT. Its protein is CASSSEGAEKLFF.

A word on this clonotype: As the CDR3 is not closed by the conserved phenylalanine or tryptophan, this likely results from a read error. The rearrangement joins TRBV7-9 to TRBJ1-5; D is unclear. CDR1 and CDR2 from the germline V gene are SEHNR and FQNEAQ (reference sequence). The CDR3 length is 13 residues. Trimming stripped 1 base from V and 5 bases from J, with 6 bases between. CDR3 nucleotides: TGTGCCAGCAGCTTAGACACACATCAGCCCCAGCATCTT. Translated: CASSLDTHQPQHL.

This clonotype appeared many times. V and J are TRBV6-2 or TRBV6-3 and TRBJ2-1; no clear D gene. From germline, CDR1 is MNHEY and CDR2 SVGEGT. V dropped 0 bases and J dropped 9 bases, with 12 bases sitting between them. The CDR3 consists of 14 residues. In DNA, the CDR3 is TGTGCCAGCAGTTACTCGTTTGGAGCGAGTGAGCAGTTCTTC. It codes for CASSYSFGASEQFF.